This T cell receptor beta chain was captured by sequencing in a study of T cell responses to AZD1222 COVID-19 vaccine. Only in-frame clones appear in the TCRdb table, and some are missing; sequencing was by immunoSEQ multiplex PCR. The sample shows 130,000 to 150,000 clones, around 91% of them seen only once. The junction had 7 bases not matched to a gene; V was cut back by 6 bases and J by 1 base. The germline gives CDR1 MNHEY, CDR2 SMNVEV (reference sequence). This CDR3 contains 15 residues. The sequence derives from an adult in good health. The chain recombines TRBV27 with TRBJ2-7; 9 bases are a match to TRBD1. The material was peripheral blood, obtained on day 0 of AZD1222 vaccination. The CDR3 sequence is CASRRTGADSYEQYF. CDR3 DNA sequence: TGTGCCAGCAGACGGACAGGGGCAGATTCCTACGAGCAGTACTTC.